The 30 T cell receptor beta chains below come from one sample, sequenced in a study of radiation and T cells in renal cell carcinoma (dated by TCRdb to about 2020). The library was generated by the immunoSEQ multiplex PCR assay. The immuneACCESS repertoire file appears here via TCRdb, limited to in-frame rearrangements. These files lack a portion of the clones; in checked studies, under half of the deficit traces to unresolved V genes, and the cause of the others is not known. The sample data list some 150,000 clones, and 83% of these were observed just once. Approximately 22% of the sample belongs to the ten largest clones. The time point label corresponds to: baseline pretreatment blood. What the treatment or condition label conveys for this sample: 15 Gy SBRT to primary tumor, nephrectomy 4 weeks later. The starting material was blood, obtained from a patient whose treatment included radiotherapy and nephrectomy. These receptor sequences come from a woman aged 45-59 years with renal cell carcinoma.

This CDR3 is CASSFRVGGEAFF. CDR3 in DNA: TGTGCCAGCAGCTTTCGGGTCGGTGGAGAAGCTTTCTTT. This chain uses TRBV7-2 with TRBJ1-1, with D hard to call. Germline V CDR1 and CDR2: SGHTA, FQGNSA. V lost 3 bases and J 8 bases, leaving 13 bases between the germline ends. CDR3 length: 13 residues.

The V and J genes are TRBV25-1 and TRBJ1-5; D might be TRBD1 (5 bases). The CDR3 covers 14 residues. CDR1 and CDR2 (germline): MGHDK, SYGVNS. The V end was cut by 6 bases, the J end by 0 bases, with 9 bases between. The DNA of the CDR3 is TGTGCCAGCAGCTTGACAGCTAGCAATCAGCCCCAGCATTTT. Translating gives CASSLTASNQPQHF.

This sequence joins TRBV7-8 and TRBJ2-6; no firm D call. Trimming removed 1 base from V and 4 bases from J, with 11 bases in between. The CDR3 sequence is 16 residues long. CDR1 SGHVS and CDR2 FQNEAQ come from the germline V gene. The CDR3 coding sequence is TGTGCCAGCAGCTTAGGGATTGACCCCGGGGCCAACGTCCTGACTTTC. Translating it yields CASSLGIDPGANVLTF. Full variable domain (outside the CDR3, taken from reference TRBV7-8 and TRBJ2-6): GAGVSQSPRYKVAKRGQDVALRCDPISGHVSLFWYQQALGQGPEFLTYFQNEAQLDKSGLPSDRFFAERPEGSVSTLKIQRTQQEDSAVYLCASSLGIDPGANVLTFGAGSRLTVL.

The chain links TRBV5-1 to TRBJ1-2; 7 bases line up with TRBD1. The CDR3 contains 14 residues. Germline CDR1 reads SGHRS; CDR2 reads YFSETQ. The V and J ends lost 2 bases and 2 bases, in that order; junction bases with no gene match: 3. CDR3 in DNA: TGCGCCAGCAGCTTTGAGGGACAGAACTATGGCTACACCTTC. Translation: CASSFEGQNYGYTF.

This chain links TRBV25-1 with TRBJ1-2; D might be TRBD1 (5 bases). CDR1 and CDR2 (germline): MGHDK, SYGVNS. V was clipped by 7 bases and J by 4 bases, with 13 bases between them. The CDR3 is made up of 13 amino acids. In DNA form, the CDR3 reads TGTGCCAGCACCGCCCGCGGGGGCTATGGCTACACCTTC. Translation: CASTARGGYGYTF.

The chain is built from TRBV7-2 and TRBJ2-7; D unresolved. From germline, CDR1 is SGHTA and CDR2 FQGNSA. The CDR3 loop spans 12 amino acids. Deletions cut 2 bases from V and 6 bases from J, with 8 bases between. The CDR3 sequence is CASSLLWGEQYF. The CDR3, as DNA: TGTGCCAGCAGCTTATTATGGGGCGAGCAGTACTTC.

The chain uses TRBV5-6 and TRBJ1-2; D unclear. CDR3 size: 12 residues. Germline CDR1 reads SGHDT; CDR2 reads YYEEEE. The V and J ends lost 0 bases and 8 bases respectively, with 8 bases between them. CDR3 amino acids: CASSLAVGGYTF. The DNA for the CDR3 is TGTGCCAGCAGCTTGGCCGTGGGGGGCTACACCTTC.

The J gene is TRBJ2-7, the V gene TRBV4-3, with D tentatively TRBD1 or TRBD2 (7 bases each). The CDR3 extends over 15 amino acids. Germline V gives CDR1 LGHNA, CDR2 YSLEER. Trimming shortened V by 0 bases and J by 4 bases, and 13 bases separated the two germline ends. CDR3 coding DNA: TGCGCCAGCAGCCAAGACCAGGGGGGGGTTTACGAGCAGTACTTC. Encoded protein: CASSQDQGGVYEQYF.

On this clone itself: Other DNA sequences from this sample encode an identical CDR3 as well. This chain joins TRBV5-1 and TRBJ2-7; TRBD1 aligns across 7 bases. V shed 4 bases, J shed 3 bases, and the junction held 7 bases outside the gene matches. Germline V gene sequence: CDR1 SGHRS, CDR2 YFSETQ. The CDR3 is 14 amino acids. The CDR3 DNA reads as TGCGCCAGCAGCAGGTCTACAGGGGACTACGAGCAGTACTTC. This gives the protein CASSRSTGDYEQYF.

The chain is built from TRBV28 and TRBJ1-5; possible D gene TRBD1, 5 bases. Trimming left V 4 bases short and J 7 bases short, with 8 bases between. This CDR3 is 12 amino acids long. In germline, CDR1 is MDHEN, CDR2 SYDVKM. In nucleotides, the CDR3 is TGTGCCAGCAGTTCACAGGAACAGCCCCAGCATTTT. It encodes CASSSQEQPQHF.

The chain recombines TRBV5-8 with TRBJ1-1, with D possibly being TRBD1 (5 bases). Germline V gene lookup returns CDR1 SGHTS and CDR2 YDEGEE. The CDR3 runs 12 residues. Trimming pared 1 base from V and 11 bases from J, leaving 12 bases between. The CDR3, as DNA: TGTGCCAGCAGCTTGAGATGGGAGGGGGCTTTCTTT. Amino acid sequence: CASSLRWEGAFF.

The chain uses TRBV7-2 and TRBJ2-7; D is uncertain. This CDR3 is built from 15 residues. CDR1 SGHTA and CDR2 FQGNSA come from the germline V gene. The V gene lost 4 bases and the J gene lost 5 bases, with 18 bases spanning the gap. The chain's CDR3 is CASSSGLGSGHEQYF. The DNA of the CDR3 is TGTGCCAGCAGCTCCGGTCTCGGCAGTGGCCACGAGCAGTACTTC.

This chain joins TRBV6-5 and TRBJ2-1, with D hard to call. The CDR3 has 15 amino acids. From germline, CDR1 is MNHEY and CDR2 SVGAGI. Trimming left V 6 bases short and J 0 bases short, with 12 bases between. This CDR3 reads CASSRDPSSYNEQFF. The CDR3 DNA reads TGTGCCAGCAGCCGAGATCCGAGCTCCTACAATGAGCAGTTCTTC.

This clone was counted once. The chain uses TRBV4-3 and TRBJ1-1; 7 bases map to TRBD1. The V gene's germline CDR1 is LGHNA and CDR2 YSLEER. V gave up 4 bases and J gave up 1 base; unmatched junction bases: 3. The CDR3 is 14 residues long. CDR3 nucleotides: TGCGCCAGCAGCCTAGGGACAGCGAACACTGAAGCTTTCTTT. Its translation: CASSLGTANTEAFF.

V is TRBV7-2 and J is TRBJ2-1, with D tentatively TRBD2 (5 bases). Germline assignment: CDR1 SGHTA and CDR2 FQGNSA. The CDR3 extends over 14 amino acids. V dropped 6 bases and J dropped 5 bases, with 14 bases sitting between them. CDR3 in amino acids: CASRATEVNNEQFF. The CDR3 DNA reads as TGTGCCAGCAGAGCGACGGAGGTTAACAATGAGCAGTTCTTC.

This clone was found a few times. The chain employs TRBV19 and TRBJ2-7, with a possible D match to TRBD1 (6 bases). The germline V and J ends were trimmed by 5 bases and 0 bases, with 11 bases remaining between them. CDR3 length: 14 residues. Germline-derived CDR1 and CDR2 are LNHDA and SQIVND (reference sequence). The CDR3 DNA reads TGTGCCAGTAGTCGACAGGACGTCTCCTACGAGCAGTACTTC. Translating gives CASSRQDVSYEQYF.

V usage is TRBV29-1 and J usage is TRBJ2-7; 7 nucleotides align to TRBD1. The germline gives CDR1 SQVTM, CDR2 ANQGSEA. Trimming took 5 bases from V and 3 from J; bases not matched to a gene: 10. The CDR3 has 14 amino acids. The CDR3 region has the DNA TGCAGCGTTCTATTCAGGGGGACCAGCTACGAGCAGTACTTC. Encoded protein: CSVLFRGTSYEQYF.

CDR3 nucleotide sequence: TGTGCCAGCAGCTTGACAGGGGGCGCATTCTTCTTC. Translated, it gives CASSLTGGAFFF. The chain uses TRBV5-4 and TRBJ2-1; 9 bases are a match to TRBD1. With V trimmed by 1 base and J by 16 bases, 6 bases remained unmatched. Looked up from germline, CDR1 is SGHNT and CDR2 is YYREEE (reference sequence). The CDR3 extends over 12 amino acids.

The genes are TRBV7-9 and TRBJ2-1, with D tentatively TRBD1 or TRBD2 (6 bases each). Germline V lookup: CDR1 SEHNR, CDR2 FQNEAQ (reference sequence). The CDR3 length is 16 residues. Trimming pared 2 bases from V and 9 bases from J, leaving 20 bases between. In DNA, the CDR3 is TGTGCCAGCAGCTTATCGGCGGGCAGGGGAGGTGGTGAGCAGTTCTTC. Amino acids: CASSLSAGRGGGEQFF.

The chain employs TRBV20-1 and TRBJ1-2, with 9 bases that match TRBD1. The CDR3 length is 11 residues. Germline CDR1 and CDR2: DFQATT and SNEGSKA (reference sequence). CDR3 sequence (DNA): TGCAGCCTACAGGGGGCGAGGGGCTACACCTTC. As protein: CSLQGARGYTF.

This chain joins TRBV5-1 and TRBJ2-5, with 15 nucleotides matching TRBD2. The CDR3 is 17 amino acids. The V gene's germline CDR1 is SGHRS and CDR2 YFSETQ. V lost 4 bases and J lost 5; bases outside the gene matches: 9. CDR3 amino acids: CASSPWTSGGAEETQYF. CDR3 nucleotide sequence: TGCGCCAGCAGCCCTTGGACTAGCGGGGGGGCGGAGGAGACCCAGTACTTC.

This clone occurred many times. J is TRBJ1-3 and V is TRBV19, with TRBD1 matching over 8 bases. Germline V CDR1 and CDR2: LNHDA, SQIVND (reference sequence). Trimming removed 3 bases from V and 2 bases from J; junction bases left unmatched: 3. The CDR3 loop spans 15 amino acids. The CDR3 coding sequence is TGTGCCAGTAGTATCCCGACAGGGGCTGGAAACACCATATATTTT. It codes for CASSIPTGAGNTIYF.

This chain links TRBV11-2 with TRBJ2-6, with TRBD2 identical over 9 bases. Losses at the gene ends were 5 bases for V and 0 bases for J; bases not matched to a gene: 8. This CDR3 has 18 amino acids. Germline loops: CDR1 SGHAT, CDR2 FQNNGV. CDR3 DNA sequence: TGTGCCAGCAGCCCCCATGGTAGCGGGAGCTCTGGGGCCAACGTCCTGACTTTC. It encodes CASSPHGSGSSGANVLTF. The variable domain in full, with the rest retrieved from reference TRBV11-2 and TRBJ2-6, is EAGVAQSPRYKIIEKRQSVAFWCNPISGHATLYWYQQILGQGPKLLIQFQNNGVVDDSQLPKDRFSAERLKGVDSTLKIQPAKLEDSAVYLCASSPHGSGSSGANVLTFGAGSRLTVL.

The chain joins TRBV9 to TRBJ2-1; D ambiguous. Trimming removed 4 bases at V and 8 bases at J, with 16 bases between. CDR3 size: 14 residues. Germline assignment: CDR1 SGDLS and CDR2 YYNGEE. The CDR3 DNA reads as TGTGCCAGCAGCCCCGGTGAGGCTGATGATGAGCAGTTCTTC. Its translation is CASSPGEADDEQFF.

J is TRBJ1-6 and V is TRBV30, with 7 bases identical to TRBD1. V trimming: 2 bases; J trimming: 0 bases; junction bases outside the gene matches: 1. Germline V gives CDR1 GTSNPN, CDR2 SVGIG (reference sequence). The CDR3 runs 15 residues. The CDR3 region has the DNA TGTGCCTGGAGTAGACAGGGCTCCTATAATTCACCCCTCCACTTT. Its protein is CAWSRQGSYNSPLHF. Full variable domain (missing parts from reference TRBV30 and TRBJ1-6): SQTIHQWPATLVQPVGSPLSLECTVEGTSNPNLYWYRQAAGRGLQLLFYSVGIGQISSEVPQNLSASRPQDRQFILSSKKLLLSDSGFYLCAWSRQGSYNSPLHFGNGTRLTVT.

The rearrangement joins TRBV5-4 to TRBJ2-5; 7 bases are shared with TRBD2. Looked up from germline, CDR1 is SGHNT and CDR2 is YYREEE (reference sequence). The V segment lost 4 bases and the J segment 1 base; nucleotides outside the gene matches: 10. There are 16 residues in the CDR3. CDR3 DNA sequence: TGTGCCAGCAGCACAAGGACTAGAGGTGGCCAAGAGACCCAGTACTTC. Translation gives CASSTRTRGGQETQYF.

The J gene is TRBJ2-7, the V gene TRBV9; 9 bases are a match to TRBD1. CDR3 length: 14 amino acids. CDR1 is SGDLS, CDR2 YYNGEE, per germline. The V gene end was trimmed by 0 bases and the J gene end by 4 bases; junction bases not matched to a gene: 2. CDR3 amino acids: CASSVGGTGYEQYF. In DNA form, the CDR3 reads TGTGCCAGCAGCGTAGGCGGGACAGGGTACGAGCAGTACTTC.

The V gene is TRBV10-1, the J gene TRBJ1-3; a weak D match, TRBD1 (6 bases). The CDR3 is made up of 13 amino acids. Trimming removed 5 bases at V and 2 bases at J, with 7 bases between. CDR1 is WNHNN and CDR2 is SYGVQD in the germline V gene (reference sequence). This CDR3 reads CASSRTAGNTIYF. CDR3 nucleotides: TGCGCCAGCAGTCGGACAGCTGGAAACACCATATATTTT.

The J gene is TRBJ1-4, the V gene TRBV11-2; D not certain. This CDR3 has 15 amino acids. The germline V gene encodes CDR1 SGHAT and CDR2 FQNNGV. With 0 bases removed from V and 7 bases from J, the gap between germline ends came to 12 bases. CDR3 sequence (DNA): TGTGCCAGCAGCTTAGATCCGGCCTCAGGTGAAAAACTGTTTTTT. Residues: CASSLDPASGEKLFF.

The J gene is TRBJ2-3, the V gene TRBV2; 10 nucleotides match TRBD2. Germline assignment: CDR1 SNHLY and CDR2 FYNNEI. The trim removed 6 bases at V and 6 bases at J, leaving 6 bases unmatched. There are 14 residues in the CDR3. CDR3 in amino acids: CASRKLAGPDTQYF. The CDR3 nucleotides are TGTGCCAGCAGGAAACTAGCGGGACCGGATACGCAGTATTTT.